The T cell receptor beta chain under discussion was sequenced for a study of CD8+ T cells in alopecia areata. Whole-study context: Twice daily, treated patients received 5 to 10 mg of oral tofacitinib. Percent affected scalp area, the SALT score, rated treated patients' severity.

The treatment: oral pan-JAK inhibitor, 5-10 mg twice daily. Once RNA had been extracted, it was reverse transcribed into cDNA to act as the sequencing template. The method was immunoSEQ multiplex PCR; TCRdb's version includes in-frame clones alone and lacks a portion of them. The sample carries around 190,000 clones, around 66% recorded once. Study conclusions and caveats: Higher clonality and more expanded CD8+ clones appeared in lesional than normal scalp. With one nonresponder, baseline CD8+ expansion's link to response remains uncertain.

V lost 5 bases to trimming and J lost 8 bases, with 16 bases between them. The CDR3 runs 13 residues. Germline V lookup: CDR1 SQVTM, CDR2 ANQGSEA. Comment on this clone: The antigen is unknown.

The gene calls are TRBV29-1 and TRBJ2-1; no clear D. The clonotype comes from a human donor with alopecia areata. Sequencing was performed on CD4+ T cells sorted from blood, taken at week 4, from a patient treated with tofacitinib. The CDR3 region is CSVHRLGRYEQFF. CDR3 in DNA: TGCAGCGTTCATCGTTTGGGCCGCTATGAGCAGTTCTTC.